This T cell receptor (beta chain) stems from a study of neurological immune-mediated disorders. General study points: There were no CDR3 amino acid sequences shared by expanded clones across subjects, a result suggesting private repertoires in all groups.

This clonotype came up a few times. Its target is not known. A total of 2 million PBMCs stored at -80 degrees C provided the unsorted libraries. One entry per CDR3 protein results from TCRdb running MiXCR on the 5' RACE reads. The table records 74,000 or so distinct CDR3 sequences, roughly 9.9% of them present only once. V lost 4 bases, J lost 7 bases, and 12 bases stayed unmatched. The CDR3 length is 16 residues. Germline values: CDR1 SGHAT, CDR2 FQDESV (reference sequence). The sequenced sample consisted of PBMCs. The chain has TRBV11-1 and TRBJ1-4, with 7 positions matching TRBD1. This TCR was recovered from a man aged 45-65 years in good health. The DNA of the CDR3 is TGTGCCAGCAGCTCTCGTTGGAAGGGGGCATTTGAAAAACTGTTTTTT. Its protein product is CASSSRWKGAFEKLFF. Using reference TRBV11-1 and TRBJ1-4 for the parts outside the CDR3, the full variable domain is EAEVAQSPRYKITEKSQAVAFWCDPISGHATLYWYRQILGQGPELLVQFQDESVVDDSQLPKDRFSAERLKGVDSTLKIQPAELGDSAMYLCASSSRWKGAFEKLFFGSGTQLSVL.